Ten or more counts support the clone carrying this T cell receptor (beta chain). The CDR3 is 11 residues long. V lost 7 bases and J 3 bases, leaving 6 bases between the germline ends. The V gene's germline CDR1 is SGHRS and CDR2 YFSETQ. The use of a sample-barcoded 5' primer and a J-beta primer mix characterized a second PCR of about 7 to 12 cycles. TCRdb processed the 5' RACE reads anew with MiXCR; each CDR3 protein has one entry. The sample includes 920,000 or so distinct CDR3 sequences, 40% to 50% of them seen just once. This entry is derived from a study of blood T cells in healthy people across ages.

The V call is TRBV5-1, the J call TRBJ2-3, with D hard to call. The TCR was taken from a woman aged 55-70 years in good health. Sequencing was performed on blood. CDR3 sequence (DNA): TGCGCCAGCCAACAGACAGATACGCAGTATTTT. Its protein product is CASQQTDTQYF.